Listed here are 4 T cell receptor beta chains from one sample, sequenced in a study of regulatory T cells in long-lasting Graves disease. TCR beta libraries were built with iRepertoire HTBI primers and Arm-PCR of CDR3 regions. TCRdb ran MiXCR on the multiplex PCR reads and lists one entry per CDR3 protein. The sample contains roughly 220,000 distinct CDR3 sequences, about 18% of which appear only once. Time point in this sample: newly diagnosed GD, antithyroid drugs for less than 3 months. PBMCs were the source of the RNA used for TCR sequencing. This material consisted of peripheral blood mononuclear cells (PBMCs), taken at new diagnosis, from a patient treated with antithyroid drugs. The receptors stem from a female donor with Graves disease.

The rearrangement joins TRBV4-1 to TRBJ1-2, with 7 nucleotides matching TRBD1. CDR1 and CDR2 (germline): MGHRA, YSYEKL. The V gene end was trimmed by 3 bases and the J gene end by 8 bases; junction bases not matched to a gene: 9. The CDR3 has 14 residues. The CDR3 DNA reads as TGCGCCAGCAGCCAGGTCGCGCAGGGGGTCGGCTACACCTTC. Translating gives CASSQVAQGVGYTF.

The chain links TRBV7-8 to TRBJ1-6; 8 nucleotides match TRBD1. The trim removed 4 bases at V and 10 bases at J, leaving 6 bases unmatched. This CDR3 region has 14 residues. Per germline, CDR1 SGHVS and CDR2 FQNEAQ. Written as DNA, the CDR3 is TGTGCCAGCAGCTCGTGGACAGGGCACTCACCCCTCCACTTT. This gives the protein CASSSWTGHSPLHF.

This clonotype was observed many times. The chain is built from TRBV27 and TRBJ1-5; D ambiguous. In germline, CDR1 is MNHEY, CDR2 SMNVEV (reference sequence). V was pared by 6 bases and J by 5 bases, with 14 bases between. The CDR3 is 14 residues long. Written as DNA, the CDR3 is TGTGCCAGCAGCCCCGGGGTCCCGGATCAGCCCCAGCATTTT. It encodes CASSPGVPDQPQHF.

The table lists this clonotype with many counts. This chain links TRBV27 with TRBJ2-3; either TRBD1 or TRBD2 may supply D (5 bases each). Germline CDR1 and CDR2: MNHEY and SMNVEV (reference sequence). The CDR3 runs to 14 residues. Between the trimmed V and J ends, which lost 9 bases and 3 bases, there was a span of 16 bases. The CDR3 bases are TGTGCCAGTTCCGGGACGGCTGTAACAGATACGCAGTATTTT. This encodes CASSGTAVTDTQYF.